These 7 T cell receptor beta chains were all obtained from the same sample, sequenced in a study of shared clonotypes between healthy human individuals. Sequencing used immunoSEQ multiplex PCR; TCRdb keeps in-frame clones, though not all of them. The sample lists some 1.5 million clones, around 97% occurring once. Sequenced sample: naive CD4+ T cells sorted from blood. Subset here: CD45RA+ positively selected. These receptors all come from a man aged 25-45 years in good health.

V is TRBV6-1 and J is TRBJ2-1, with D possibly matching TRBD2 (5 bases). CDR3 length: 16 amino acids. Trimming cost V 2 bases and J 0 bases, with 11 bases left between them. Germline assignment: CDR1 MNHNS and CDR2 SASEGT. DNA of the CDR3: TGTGCCAGCAGTGAATGGCGGAGCGGCTCCTACAATGAGCAGTTCTTC. It is translated as CASSEWRSGSYNEQFF.

The rearrangement uses TRBV28 and TRBJ1-2; 8 bases are shared with TRBD1. CDR1 is MDHEN, CDR2 SYDVKM, per germline. V shed 5 bases and J 2 bases; nucleotides not matched to a gene: 4. The CDR3 loop spans 14 amino acids. CDR3 sequence reads: CASSPGQGNYGYTF. In DNA form, the CDR3 reads TGTGCCAGCAGTCCCGGACAGGGCAACTATGGCTACACCTTC.

The V gene is TRBV28, the J gene TRBJ2-1, with unresolved D. V was clipped by 2 bases and J by 16 bases, with 15 bases between them. CDR3 length equals 12 residues. Germline CDR1 MDHEN, CDR2 SYDVKM. The CDR3 is CASSLTSGLSFF. CDR3 nucleotide sequence: TGTGCCAGCAGTTTAACTTCCGGTCTCTCTTTCTTC.

The chain combines TRBV29-1 with TRBJ1-2; no definite D call. Germline CDR1 reads SQVTM; CDR2 reads ANQGSEA. CDR3 length equals 11 residues. Trimming took off 3 bases at V and 6 bases at J, with 8 bases between the two ends. In nucleotides, the CDR3 is TGCAGCGTTGACGGCTATCATGGCTACACCTTC. Translation: CSVDGYHGYTF. Based on the CDR3 plus reference TRBV29-1 and TRBJ1-2, the full variable domain is SAVISQKPSRDICQRGTSLTIQCQVDSQVTMMFWYRQQPGQSLTLIATANQGSEATYESGFVIDKFPISRPNLTFSTLTVSNMSPEDSSIYLCSVDGYHGYTFGSGTRLTVV.

This clone was picked up one time. This rearrangement joins TRBV29-1 to TRBJ2-7, with 12 bases aligning to TRBD2. Looked up from germline, CDR1 is SQVTM and CDR2 is ANQGSEA. The CDR3 consists of 18 residues. Unmatched junction bases numbered 18, after V lost 6 bases and J lost 3 bases. The CDR3 DNA is TGCAGCGTGACAGGAATCTATGGACTAGCGGGAACTCGCTACGAGCAGTACTTC. The encoded protein is CSVTGIYGLAGTRYEQYF.

The gene calls are TRBV5-1 and TRBJ2-7; weak D call: TRBD2 (6 bases). CDR1 SGHRS and CDR2 YFSETQ come from the germline V gene. With 3 bases removed from V and 3 bases from J, the gap between germline ends came to 10 bases. The CDR3 extends over 13 amino acids. CDR3 nucleotides: TGCGCCAGCAGCTCGCGGGGCTTCTACGAGCAGTACTTC. The encoded protein is CASSSRGFYEQYF. The whole variable domain, filled in from reference TRBV5-1 and TRBJ2-7, reads KAGVTQTPRYLIKTRGQQVTLSCSPISGHRSVSWYQQTPGQGLQFLFEYFSETQRNKGNFPGRFSGRQFSNSRSEMNVSTLELGDSALYLCASSSRGFYEQYFGPGTRLTVT.

The rearrangement links TRBV7-9 to TRBJ2-1; maybe TRBD1 (5 bases). Trimming left V 6 bases short and J 0 bases short, with 15 bases between. The CDR3 is made up of 16 amino acids. Germline-derived CDR1 and CDR2 are SEHNR and FQNEAQ (reference sequence). The CDR3 here is CASSSRVISSYNEQFF. For the CDR3, the DNA is TGTGCCAGCAGTTCCAGGGTGATTAGCTCCTACAATGAGCAGTTCTTC. The full variable domain, completed using reference TRBV7-9 and TRBJ2-1, is DTGVSQNPRHKITKRGQNVTFRCDPISEHNRLYWYRQTLGQGPEFLTYFQNEAQLEKSRLLSDRFSAERPKGSFSTLEIQRTEQGDSAMYLCASSSRVISSYNEQFFGPGTRLTVL.